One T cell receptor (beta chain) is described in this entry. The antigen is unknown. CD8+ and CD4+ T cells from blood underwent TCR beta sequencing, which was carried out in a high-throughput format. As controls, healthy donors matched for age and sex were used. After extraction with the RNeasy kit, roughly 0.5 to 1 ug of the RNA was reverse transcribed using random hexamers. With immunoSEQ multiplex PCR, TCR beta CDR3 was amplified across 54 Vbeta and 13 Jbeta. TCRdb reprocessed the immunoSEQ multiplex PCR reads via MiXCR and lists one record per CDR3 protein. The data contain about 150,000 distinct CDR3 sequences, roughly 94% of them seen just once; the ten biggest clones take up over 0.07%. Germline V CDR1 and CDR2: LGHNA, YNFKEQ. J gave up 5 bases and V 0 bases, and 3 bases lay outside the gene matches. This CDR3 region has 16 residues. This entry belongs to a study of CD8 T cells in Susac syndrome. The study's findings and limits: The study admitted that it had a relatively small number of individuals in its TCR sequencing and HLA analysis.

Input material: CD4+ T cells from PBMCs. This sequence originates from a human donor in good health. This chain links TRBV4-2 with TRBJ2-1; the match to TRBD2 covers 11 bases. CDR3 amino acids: CASSQETSGRHNEQFF. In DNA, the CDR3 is TGTGCCAGCAGCCAAGAAACTAGCGGGAGACACAATGAGCAGTTCTTC.